The present T cell receptor beta chain was sequenced within a study of vaccination effects on CD4 cells after COVID-19. Study-wide background: Samples that were drawn after vaccination came a median of 72 days after the second dose.

Only in-frame clones appear in the TCRdb table, and some are missing; sequencing was by immunoSEQ multiplex PCR. The sample consists of fewer than 75,000 clones, around 84% of them appearing once. CDR1 ENHRY and CDR2 SYGVKD come from the germline V gene. V shed 10 bases and J shed 2 bases, with 11 bases lying between them. The CDR3 runs to 12 residues. As to this clone: What it recognizes is unknown.

Once cultured for roughly nine days, the cells underwent separation to obtain CD4+ T cells. Participants got two doses of BNT162b2 or mRNA-1273 vaccine. Among the vaccine recipients, none had a prior SARS-CoV-2 infection, and nucleocapsid antibodies were negative. Each culture had half its medium swapped for IL-2 medium on days 3 and 7. Sequenced material: CD4+ T cells from PBMCs cultured without peptide, taken after COVID-19 vaccination. The sequence derives from a human donor who received a COVID-19 vaccine. The rearrangement links TRBV10-3 to TRBJ1-1; D is perhaps TRBD1 (6 bases). As DNA, the CDR3 is TGTGCCACACAGGGAGGAAACACTGAAGCTTTCTTT. This encodes CATQGGNTEAFF.